A selection of T cell receptor beta chains follows, all from one sample in a study of technical replicates of blood from a few donors. The assay was immunoSEQ multiplex PCR, and TCRdb's table has in-frame clones only and misses some. This sample has 65,000 to 90,000 clones, with roughly 85% found just once. The specimen sequenced was PBMCs. The origin of the receptors is a human donor in good health. Some clones in this sample may be carry-over from other donors' samples. Both conserved end residues are trimmed from each CDR3. D genes are given only for firm matches.

V: TRBV7-2
D: -
length: 10
CDR3: ASSLGPGGYT

V: TRBV7-9
D: -
length: 12
CDR3: ASSLQGYNSPLH

V: TRBV7-2
D: -
length: 13
CDR3: ASSLAGGPTDTQY

V: TRBV7-9
D: -
length: 11
CDR3: ASRPGQTYEQY

V: TRBV19
D: -
length: 13
CDR3: ASSLWASAKNIQY

V: TRBV29-1
D: -
length: 11
CDR3: SVDFSGSYEQY

V: TRBV4-2
D: TRBD2
length: 17
CDR3: ASSQDQGTSGGARETQY

V: TRBV10-2
D: TRBD2
length: 14
CDR3: ASSEGLAGDIETQY

V: TRBV7-2
D: -
length: 12
CDR3: ASTRERKTGELF

V: TRBV7-2
D: -
length: 11
CDR3: ASSPQGRTEAF

V: TRBV5-1
D: TRBD2
length: 14
CDR3: ASSLRSGTSYNEQF

V: TRBV11-2
D: TRBD1
length: 13
CDR3: ASSSEGAVGYGYT

V: TRBV4-3
D: TRBD2
length: 12
CDR3: ASRREVMADTQY

V: TRBV5-6
D: TRBD1
length: 11
CDR3: ASSPRDRVGVT

V: TRBV5-1
D: TRBD2
length: 13
CDR3: ASSRTSGTDNEQF

V: TRBV6-5
D: TRBD1
length: 13
CDR3: ASSYSTQGQNIQY

V: TRBV6-6
D: TRBD1
length: 11
CDR3: ASSAGGEEKAF

V: TRBV10-3
D: TRBD2
length: 13
CDR3: AASSGRVLGETQY

V: TRBV6-6
D: -
length: 10
CDR3: ASSWTNEKLF

V: TRBV5-5
D: -
length: 13
CDR3: ASSFSSEKRTEAF

V: TRBV5-1
D: TRBD1
length: 13
CDR3: ASSFGTGGGYEQY

V: TRBV19
D: -
length: 9
CDR3: ASSYDKTLF

V: TRBV5-1
D: TRBD1
length: 13
CDR3: ASSSDRGRQETQY

V: TRBV5-1
D: TRBD2
length: 13
CDR3: ASRAWLADTGELF

V: TRBV7-9
D: TRBD1
length: 16
CDR3: ASSLVWGRGLGTDTQY

V: TRBV5-4
D: TRBD2
length: 15
CDR3: ASSFPGLPNANNEQF

V: TRBV27
D: TRBD2
length: 10
CDR3: ASSRGGYEQY

V: TRBV4-2
D: -
length: 18
CDR3: ASSQELSFAGKASTDTQY

V: TRBV10-3
D: -
length: 11
CDR3: AISESGGPGYT

V: TRBV2
D: -
length: 12
CDR3: ASRPPGVQETQY

V: TRBV9
D: -
length: 15
CDR3: ASSVVYGGRSTDTQY

V: TRBV25-1
D: TRBD1
length: 13
CDR3: ASSAAGTGKEPQH

V: TRBV19
D: -
length: 12
CDR3: ASSIALGSNEQF

V: TRBV5-6
D: -
length: 10
CDR3: ASSLTEETQY

V: TRBV4-3
D: TRBD2
length: 12
CDR3: ASSTAGKLDTQY

V: TRBV6-1
D: -
length: 12
CDR3: ATSDYRDTDTQY

V: TRBV5-5
D: -
length: 11
CDR3: ASSLIVGEKLF

V: TRBV6-5
D: TRBD1
length: 13
CDR3: ASSWGQGPPYEQY

V: TRBV2
D: TRBD2
length: 14
CDR3: ASSEAGLAESYEQY

V: TRBV28
D: TRBD1
length: 13
CDR3: ASSSGQHSGNTIY

V: TRBV4-3
D: -
length: 14
CDR3: ASSPNPRGADWGGF

V: TRBV6-8
D: -
length: 11
CDR3: ASTPPGGYEQY

V: TRBV5-6
D: -
length: 10
CDR3: ASTELYNEQF

V: TRBV18
D: -
length: 11
CDR3: ASSPSWLQGAF

V: TRBV6-1
D: TRBD1
length: 13
CDR3: ASSEGQGGYNEQF

V: TRBV30
D: TRBD2
length: 12
CDR3: AWRRGRFQETQY

V: TRBV5-8
D: -
length: 14
CDR3: ASSSGGTTYRETQY

V: TRBV19
D: TRBD2
length: 13
CDR3: ASSGTSGGKETQY

V: TRBV10-3
D: -
length: 13
CDR3: AIQERGRGYTEAF

V: TRBV6-6
D: -
length: 11
CDR3: ASVDRTPNEQF

V: TRBV19
D: -
length: 11
CDR3: ASSITSRVGYT

V: TRBV29-1
D: -
length: 9
CDR3: SVVANYGYT

V: TRBV5-4
D: -
length: 12
CDR3: ASSLAGIQETQY

V: TRBV4-1
D: -
length: 12
CDR3: ASSQGDRGYGYT

V: TRBV15
D: -
length: 13
CDR3: ATSRDTRAYNEQF

V: TRBV5-6
D: TRBD1
length: 12
CDR3: ASSRTGPGETQY

V: TRBV4-2
D: -
length: 10
CDR3: ASSQDSHGYT

V: TRBV2
D: TRBD2
length: 13
CDR3: ASTTSGRMADTQY

V: TRBV6-1
D: -
length: 13
CDR3: ASSEAVGQVHGYT